One sample yielded the 15 T cell receptor beta chains listed below, sequenced in a study of T cell responses to AZD1222 COVID-19 vaccine. The assay was immunoSEQ multiplex PCR, and TCRdb's table has in-frame clones only and misses some. The top ten hold about 5% of the sample, which has about 140,000 clones, more than 90% seen once. This specimen was peripheral blood, taken on day 0 of AZD1222 vaccination. The receptors shown here come from an adult in good health.

V usage is TRBV11-2 and J usage is TRBJ2-6; D could derive from TRBD1 or TRBD2 (6 bases each). The V and J ends lost 10 bases and 2 bases respectively, with 12 bases between them. The CDR3 is made up of 14 amino acids. CDR1 SGHAT and CDR2 FQNNGV come from the germline V gene. CDR3 nucleotide sequence: TGTGCCACCACAGGGAGGACTGGGGCCAACGTCCTGACTTTC. This gives the protein CATTGRTGANVLTF.

The chain has TRBV7-2 and TRBJ2-5; D is perhaps TRBD1 (5 bases). Germline-derived CDR1 and CDR2 are SGHTA and FQGNSA. Trimming removed 0 bases at V and 1 base at J, with 9 bases between. This CDR3 spans 15 amino acids. This CDR3 reads CASSLAGAFQETQYF. Written as DNA, the CDR3 is TGTGCCAGCAGCTTAGCAGGGGCGTTCCAAGAGACCCAGTACTTC.

The CDR3 reads CASGEEESTEAFF. Written as DNA, the CDR3 is TGTGCCAGCGGGGAAGAAGAGAGCACTGAAGCTTTCTTT. This chain joins TRBV28 and TRBJ1-1, with D uncertain. Germline CDR1 MDHEN, CDR2 SYDVKM. Trimming removed 8 bases at V and 4 bases at J, with 14 bases between. The CDR3 consists of 13 residues.

About this clone: This specimen includes other DNA sequences encoding the same CDR3. The V gene is TRBV6-5, the J gene TRBJ2-2, with TRBD1 matching over 8 bases. The germline V gene encodes CDR1 MNHEY and CDR2 SVGAGI. Trimming cost V 6 bases and J 5 bases; bases outside gene matches: 8. This CDR3 has 15 amino acids. Written as DNA, the CDR3 is TGTGCCAGCAGCAGGCAGGGGGCGCGAACCGGGGAGCTGTTTTTT. Translating gives CASSRQGARTGELFF.

The count of this clone is one. The V gene is TRBV18, the J gene TRBJ1-5; D possibly corresponds to TRBD1 (6 bases). Deletions cut 5 bases from V and 1 base from J, with 18 bases between. This CDR3 comprises 17 residues. Germline V lookup: CDR1 KGHSH, CDR2 LQKENI. The CDR3 reads CASSMKGGRGSNQPQHF. The CDR3 nucleotides read TGTGCCAGCTCAATGAAGGGGGGAAGGGGAAGCAATCAGCCCCAGCATTTT.

The chain has TRBV19 and TRBJ2-7; TRBD1 is a possible D gene (6 bases). Germline CDR1 is LNHDA and CDR2 is SQIVND (reference sequence). The CDR3 has 14 amino acids. Trimming removed 3 bases from V and 5 bases from J, with 14 bases in between. CDR3 DNA: TGTGCCAGTAGTATCACAGGGTTAATCCACGAGCAGTACTTC. Amino acids: CASSITGLIHEQYF.

J is TRBJ1-1 and V is TRBV27; D might be TRBD1 (5 bases). CDR1 and CDR2 (germline): MNHEY, SMNVEV (reference sequence). V shed 5 bases and J shed 5 bases, with 15 bases lying between them. The CDR3 has 14 amino acids. The CDR3 protein is CASSNWGGGTEAFF. CDR3 in DNA: TGTGCCAGCAGTAACTGGGGCGGTGGAACTGAAGCTTTCTTT.

This chain uses TRBV3-1 (or the pseudogene TRBV3-2) with TRBJ2-7; 7 bases line up with TRBD1. The CDR3 contains 15 residues. Germline V gene sequence: CDR1 LGHDT, CDR2 YNNKEL (reference sequence). With V trimmed by 2 bases and J by 3 bases, 7 bases remained unmatched. The CDR3 DNA sequence: TGTGCCAGCAGCCAAACGACAGGGTCCCACTACGAGCAGTACTTC. Protein sequence: CASSQTTGSHYEQYF.

The chain carries TRBV7-2 and TRBJ1-3; D gene unclear. V was cut by 4 bases and J by 0 bases, with 10 bases left in between. This CDR3 is built from 15 residues. Germline V gives CDR1 SGHTA, CDR2 FQGNSA. In DNA form, the CDR3 reads TGTGCCAGCAGCTACGGGCTGATCTCTGGAAACACCATATATTTT. This translates into CASSYGLISGNTIYF.

The rearrangement uses TRBV6-6 and TRBJ2-7; maybe TRBD1 (5 bases). This CDR3 region has 15 residues. Trimming pared 5 bases from V and 2 bases from J, leaving 16 bases between. Germline lookup yields CDR1 MNHNY and CDR2 SVGAGI (reference sequence). This CDR3 is CASSKRGSEAYEQYF. The CDR3 nucleotides are TGTGCCAGCAGTAAAAGGGGCTCGGAAGCCTACGAGCAGTACTTC.

This chain connects TRBV6-1 to TRBJ1-5; the D is unclear. The CDR3 runs to 16 residues. The V and J ends lost 2 bases and 0 bases respectively, with 11 bases between them. Germline V gene sequence: CDR1 MNHNS, CDR2 SASEGT. The DNA of the CDR3 is TGTGCCAGCAGTGAACGTGGAGGGTATAGCAATCAGCCCCAGCATTTT. Its translation: CASSERGGYSNQPQHF.

The rearrangement joins TRBV19 to TRBJ2-4; a weak D match, TRBD2 (6 bases). CDR1 is LNHDA and CDR2 is SQIVND in the germline V gene (reference sequence). The ends were cut back, 6 bases at V and 9 bases at J, with 6 bases in the middle. The CDR3 covers 10 residues. In nucleotides, the CDR3 is TGTGCCAGTAGCGGGGGCATTCAGTACTTC. Protein product: CASSGGIQYF.

The chain couples TRBV7-9 to TRBJ2-2; 13 bases are shared with TRBD2. Germline CDR1 reads SEHNR; CDR2 reads FQNEAQ (reference sequence). The CDR3 spans 16 residues. Trimming removed 3 bases from V and 6 bases from J; junction bases left unmatched: 4. The CDR3: CASSFGLAGAPGELFF. CDR3 DNA: TGTGCCAGCAGCTTCGGACTAGCGGGAGCCCCCGGGGAGCTGTTTTTT. The whole variable domain, remainder taken from reference TRBV7-9 and TRBJ2-2, is DTGVSQNPRHKITKRGQNVTFRCDPISEHNRLYWYRQTLGQGPEFLTYFQNEAQLEKSRLLSDRFSAERPKGSFSTLEIQRTEQGDSAMYLCASSFGLAGAPGELFFGEGSRLTVL.

The chain couples TRBV7-2 to TRBJ2-2; 11 positions agree with TRBD2. J lost 6 bases, V lost 5 bases, and 8 bases had no gene match. The CDR3 runs to 16 residues. CDR1 is SGHTA and CDR2 is FQGNSA in the germline V gene. The CDR3 region has the DNA TGTGCCAGCAGCCCGACTAGCGGGATTAGCGCCGGGGAGCTGTTTTTT. Its protein product is CASSPTSGISAGELFF.

The J gene is TRBJ1-4, the V gene TRBV5-1; TRBD1 might be the D (6 bases). Looked up from germline, CDR1 is SGHRS and CDR2 is YFSETQ. CDR3 size: 15 residues. Trimming shortened V by 0 bases and J by 2 bases, and 8 bases separated the two germline ends. The CDR3 sequence is CASSLEGGTNEKLFF. The CDR3 nucleotides are TGCGCCAGCAGCTTGGAGGGGGGCACTAATGAAAAACTGTTTTTT.